A single sample is the source of the 22 T cell receptor beta chains below, sequenced in a study of read filtering for tumor transcriptome and immune sequencing. The library was built from approximately 400 ng RNA with molecular barcoded adaptors for alpha/delta and beta/gamma chains. TCRdb itself ran the reads through MiXCR, one entry per CDR3 protein. This table has 39,000 or so distinct CDR3 sequences, over 11% appearing once. The sample was a population of CD138-negative cells sorted from bone marrow. These receptors all come from a donor over 35 with multiple myeloma.

This CDR3 is CASSLSGGRSEQFF. DNA of the CDR3: TGTGCCAGCAGCTTATCAGGGGGAAGGAGTGAGCAGTTCTTC. The V gene is TRBV7-3, the J gene TRBJ2-1; 7 bases align to TRBD1. V gave up 2 bases and J gave up 9 bases; unmatched junction bases: 7. Germline CDR1 reads SGHTA; CDR2 reads FQGTGA. The CDR3 totals 14 residues.

At least ten counts were recorded for this clonotype. The rearrangement uses TRBV6-1 and TRBJ2-3; 8 nucleotides line up with TRBD1. CDR1 is MNHNS and CDR2 is SASEGT in the germline V gene. With V trimmed by 3 bases and J by 3 bases, 8 bases remained unmatched. CDR3 length: 16 amino acids. This CDR3 reads CASSEFQGALTDTQYF. As DNA, the CDR3 is TGTGCCAGCAGTGAGTTTCAGGGGGCTTTAACAGATACGCAGTATTTT.

This clonotype appeared many times. This chain links TRBV30 with TRBJ1-2; the match to TRBD1 covers 7 bases. The V segment lost 5 bases and the J segment 0 bases; nucleotides outside the gene matches: 15. Germline V gives CDR1 GTSNPN, CDR2 SVGIG (reference sequence). This CDR3 region has 17 residues. CDR3 sequence: CAWGGGTVGPSNYGYTF. The DNA for the CDR3 is TGTGCCTGGGGGGGGGGGACAGTCGGACCCTCTAACTATGGCTACACCTTC.

The sample holds many counts of this clonotype. The chain couples TRBV28 to TRBJ1-1; D gene ambiguous. The V gene's germline CDR1 is MDHEN and CDR2 SYDVKM. The length of the CDR3 is 15 residues. Trimming shortened V by 2 bases and J by 5 bases, and 15 bases separated the two germline ends. For the CDR3, the DNA is TGTGCCAGCAGTTTAATCGTGGGGATGAGGACTGAAGCTTTCTTT. It translates to CASSLIVGMRTEAFF.

This clonotype has at least ten counts. The chain couples TRBV4-1 to TRBJ2-5; D gene unclear. CDR1 is MGHRA, CDR2 YSYEKL, per germline. V lost 4 bases and J lost 5, with 14 bases in between. The CDR3 totals 14 residues. CDR3: CASSRNYIPETQYF. CDR3 nucleotide sequence: TGCGCCAGCAGCCGAAACTACATTCCCGAGACCCAGTACTTC.

This clonotype was counted ten times or more. The chain recombines TRBV5-1 with TRBJ2-7; possibly TRBD1 for D (7 bases). This CDR3 region has 17 residues. Germline V gives CDR1 SGHRS, CDR2 YFSETQ. V lost 0 bases and J lost 5, with 21 bases in between. CDR3 in DNA: TGCGCCAGCAGCTTGGAGGGACGACAGGGCGGGGTGGACGAGCAGTACTTC. Translated, it gives CASSLEGRQGGVDEQYF.

This clonotype was detected ten times or more. V usage is TRBV3-1 and J usage is TRBJ1-1, with 9 bases that match TRBD1. This CDR3 has 14 residues. The V gene end was trimmed by 4 bases and the J gene end by 5 bases; junction bases not matched to a gene: 5. CDR1 LGHDT and CDR2 YNNKEL come from the germline V gene (reference sequence). This chain's CDR3 is CASSRGQGWTEAFF. In nucleotides, the CDR3 is TGTGCCAGCAGCCGGGGACAGGGTTGGACTGAAGCTTTCTTT.

At least ten counts were recorded for this clonotype. V gene TRBV6-5 combines with J gene TRBJ1-2; D gene ambiguous. V lost 10 bases, J lost 5 bases, and 11 bases lay in between. The CDR3 is made up of 11 amino acids. Germline loops: CDR1 MNHEY, CDR2 SVGAGI. The CDR3 region is CATQTTYGYTF. In DNA, the CDR3 is TGTGCCACCCAGACAACTTATGGCTACACCTTC.

This clonotype is medium-sized. V is TRBV7-2 and J is TRBJ1-5; possibly TRBD1 for D (5 bases). Germline CDR1 SGHTA, CDR2 FQGNSA. V was pared by 1 base and J by 3 bases, with 16 bases between. This CDR3 region has 17 residues. Written as DNA, the CDR3 is TGTGCCAGCAGCTTAGGTCCAGGGAGATCATTCAATCAGCCCCAGCATTTT. Its translation is CASSLGPGRSFNQPQHF.

This clonotype was observed many times. The CDR3 reads CASSATTGAKNIQYF. CDR3 nucleotides: TGTGCCAGCAGTGCTACGACAGGGGCCAAAAACATTCAGTACTTC. The chain links TRBV6-1 to TRBJ2-4, with 7 bases matching TRBD1. J lost 1 base, V lost 4 bases, and 4 bases had no gene match. The CDR3 has 15 residues. Germline V lookup: CDR1 MNHNS, CDR2 SASEGT.

This clonotype appeared many times. This chain uses TRBV4-1 with TRBJ2-2; D may match TRBD1 or TRBD2 (5 bases each). The CDR3 sequence is 16 residues long. Germline-derived CDR1 and CDR2 are MGHRA and YSYEKL. V was clipped by 1 base and J by 2 bases, with 11 bases between them. CDR3 DNA: TGCGCCAGCAGCCAAGCGCCGAGGGGAAACACCGGGGAGCTGTTTTTT. The encoded protein is CASSQAPRGNTGELFF.

This clonotype was counted ten times or more. The chain couples TRBV12-3 or TRBV12-4 to TRBJ2-3; the D is unclear. The CDR3 consists of 16 residues. V gave up 1 base and J gave up 0 bases, with 11 bases separating them. CDR3 in amino acids: CASSLVGGSSTDTQYF. CDR3 bases: TGTGCCAGCAGTTTAGTCGGTGGCAGTAGCACAGATACGCAGTATTTT.

This clonotype came up many times. J is TRBJ2-6 and V is TRBV7-9; 7 positions agree with TRBD1. V was clipped by 5 bases and J by 0 bases; unmatched bases: 7. The CDR3 consists of 17 residues. CDR1 and CDR2 (germline): SEHNR, FQNEAQ (reference sequence). CDR3 in amino acids: CASSPTGWGSGANVLTF. CDR3 nucleotide sequence: TGTGCCAGCAGCCCGACAGGGTGGGGCTCTGGGGCCAACGTCCTGACTTTC.

This clonotype has a count of ten or more. The gene calls are TRBV5-1 and TRBJ2-1; perhaps TRBD1 as D (5 bases). The V end was cut by 0 bases, the J end by 7 bases, with 11 bases between. The CDR3 has 14 amino acids. The germline V gene has CDR1 SGHRS and CDR2 YFSETQ. The CDR3 region has the DNA TGCGCCAGCAGCTTGGGGGGCGTCATAAATGAGCAGTTCTTC. Translated: CASSLGGVINEQFF.

This clonotype was seen ten or more times. This chain links TRBV6-5 with TRBJ2-3, with TRBD1 as a possible D gene (5 bases). Germline V gene sequence: CDR1 MNHEY, CDR2 SVGAGI. CDR3 length equals 14 residues. V lost 0 bases and J lost 5, with 9 bases in between. The CDR3 region is CASSYSRRGDTQYF. CDR3 in DNA: TGTGCCAGCAGTTACTCGAGAAGGGGAGATACGCAGTATTTT.

This clonotype has ten or more counts. The J gene is TRBJ2-7, the V gene TRBV7-2, with TRBD2 as a possible D gene (5 bases). Deletions cut 5 bases from V and 2 bases from J, with 13 bases between. In germline, CDR1 is SGHTA, CDR2 FQGNSA. The CDR3 loop spans 14 amino acids. The DNA of the CDR3 is TGTGCCAGCAGCCGAGGAGGCTGGGCCTACGAGCAGTACTTC. It codes for CASSRGGWAYEQYF.

Many counts were recorded for this clonotype. The chain uses TRBV12-3 or TRBV12-4 and TRBJ1-1; the D is unclear. The CDR3 covers 11 residues. V dropped 6 bases and J dropped 3 bases, with 5 bases sitting between them. CDR3 loop: CASSYYTEAFF. CDR3 in DNA: TGTGCCAGCAGCTACTACACTGAAGCTTTCTTT.

This clonotype was seen many times. The rearrangement uses TRBV18 and TRBJ1-2; 7 positions agree with TRBD1. The V gene's germline CDR1 is KGHSH and CDR2 LQKENI. The CDR3 has 15 residues. Trimming at V came to 6 bases and at J to 0 bases, leaving 7 bases not matched to a gene. The DNA of the CDR3 is TGTGCCAGCTCCGCAAAGGGACAGCCTAACTATGGCTACACCTTC. Translation gives CASSAKGQPNYGYTF.

By frequency in the sample, this clonotype is medium-sized (0.01 to 0.1%). The chain recombines TRBV9 with TRBJ2-1; the D gene is possibly TRBD2 (5 bases). V was shortened by 1 base and J by 2 bases, with 10 bases between the two germline ends. In germline, CDR1 is SGDLS, CDR2 YYNGEE. The CDR3 is 15 residues long. The CDR3 loop reads CASSVRGNAYNEQFF. CDR3 sequence (DNA): TGTGCCAGCAGCGTAAGAGGGAACGCCTACAATGAGCAGTTCTTC.

This clonotype was recorded many times. The chain links TRBV28 to TRBJ2-6, with D possibly being TRBD1 (5 bases). The CDR3 consists of 16 residues. Germline CDR1 is MDHEN and CDR2 is SYDVKM. With 10 bases removed from V and 0 bases from J, the gap between germline ends came to 16 bases. CDR3 coding DNA: TGTGCCACCACAGGCAGGGAACTCTCTGGGGCCAACGTCCTGACTTTC. Its protein is CATTGRELSGANVLTF.

This clonotype was seen at least ten times. The rearrangement links TRBV9 to TRBJ2-1; TRBD1 matches 9 bases. From germline, CDR1 is SGDLS and CDR2 YYNGEE. The V gene end was trimmed by 0 bases and the J gene end by 3 bases; junction bases not matched to a gene: 4. CDR3 length: 16 residues. CDR3 sequence: CASSVGGQGLYNEQFF. The CDR3, as DNA: TGTGCCAGCAGCGTAGGGGGACAGGGCCTCTACAATGAGCAGTTCTTC.

There are many counts of this clonotype. V gene TRBV5-1 combines with J gene TRBJ2-4, with D possibly matching TRBD1 (6 bases). This CDR3 region has 13 residues. Trimming took 7 bases from V and 15 from J, leaving 23 bases between them. Germline V CDR1 and CDR2: SGHRS, YFSETQ. The DNA of the CDR3 is TGCGCCAGCGCTCAACAGGGACCCAAGGACCTGTACTTC. Residues: CASAQQGPKDLYF.